This TCR beta chain was identified during a study of STAT5B mutations in CD4+ large granular lymphocyte leukemia. Looking at the study overall: Among healthy controls, a particular HLA allele went with more CDR3 'QG' motifs.

Sequencing was at survey level. Only in-frame clones appear in the TCRdb table, and some are missing; sequencing was by immunoSEQ multiplex PCR. The data hold tens of thousands of clones, with 72% observed a single time. Overall study results and limits: CD4-sorted patient repertoires seemed more clonal than healthy CD4+ repertoires. 8/27 top patient clones versus 2/35 control clones were TRBV06-family.

Germline-derived CDR1 and CDR2 are SGHTA and FQGNSA. V was trimmed by 2 bases and J by 5 bases, leaving 12 bases between them. There are 14 residues in the CDR3. Comment on this clone: Its antigen is not identified.

The chain has TRBV7-2 and TRBJ1-1; a weak D match, TRBD1 (6 bases). Sequencing was performed on CD4+ T cells from blood buffy coats. The clonotype comes from a human donor in good health. In nucleotides, the CDR3 is TGTGCCAGCAGCTTATGGGCAGGGGAAACTGAAGCTTTCTTT. Translating gives CASSLWAGETEAFF.